These 22 T cell receptor beta chains originate from one sample sequenced in a study of T-cell reconstitution after alpha-beta-depleted transplantation in children. Preparation of the TCRbeta library used unique molecular identifiers. One entry per CDR3 protein results from TCRdb running MiXCR on the PCR reads. This sample has approximately 110,000 distinct CDR3 sequences, with around 23% found just once. The input for sequencing was PBMCs, mostly from graft donor cells, taken 180 days after TCRalphabeta/CD19-depleted stem cell transplant. These receptors were collected from a male patient aged 2-15 years who had a stem cell transplant for chronic granulomatous disease, so the T cells may come from the graft donor.

The rearrangement uses TRBV2 and TRBJ2-1, with TRBD2 matching 13 bases. The germline V gene has CDR1 SNHLY and CDR2 FYNNEI. The CDR3 runs to 13 residues. V shed 8 bases, J shed 9 bases, and the junction held 4 bases outside the gene matches. The CDR3 bases are TGTGCCAGCTCGAGACTAGCGGGGGGTGAGCAGTTCTTC. It is translated as CASSRLAGGEQFF.

J is TRBJ2-5 and V is TRBV2, with 9 bases that match TRBD1. The germline CDR1 and CDR2 sequences are SNHLY and FYNNEI. J gave up 0 bases and V 8 bases, and 7 bases lay outside the gene matches. This CDR3 contains 15 residues. The CDR3 DNA is TGTGCCAGCCATGGGGGACAGGGTAACCAAGAGACCCAGTACTTC. Protein: CASHGGQGNQETQYF.

The chain couples TRBV27 to TRBJ2-1, with TRBD2 identical over 9 bases. The V gene's germline CDR1 is MNHEY and CDR2 SMNVEV (reference sequence). This CDR3 region has 16 residues. V dropped 4 bases and J dropped 9; count of bases not matched to a gene: 13. The CDR3 spells CASSSLAGVLAGEQFF. CDR3 sequence (DNA): TGTGCCAGCAGTTCCTTAGCGGGGGTATTGGCGGGTGAGCAGTTCTTC.

This clonotype has a count of ten or more. CDR3 loop: CASSRIRGMGVEQFF. As DNA, the CDR3 is TGTGCCAGCAGCCGAATTCGGGGGATGGGGGTTGAGCAGTTCTTC. This chain links TRBV11-2 with TRBJ2-1; D possibly corresponds to TRBD2 (6 bases). V lost 5 bases and J lost 9, with 20 bases in between. This CDR3 is built from 15 residues. Germline lookup yields CDR1 SGHAT and CDR2 FQNNGV.

The chain carries TRBV29-1 and TRBJ2-3; D is uncertain. The length of the CDR3 is 12 residues. Trimming stripped 4 bases from V and 2 bases from J, with 7 bases between. Per the germline V gene, CDR1 is SQVTM and CDR2 is ANQGSEA. The CDR3 loop is CSVGDFTDTQYF. The CDR3, as DNA: TGCAGCGTTGGGGATTTCACAGATACGCAGTATTTT.

Here the CDR3 DNA reads TGTGCCAGCAGTCGCGGGACAGCTATCACTGAAGCTTTCTTT. Encoded protein: CASSRGTAITEAFF. The chain is built from TRBV6-2 or TRBV6-3 and TRBJ1-1, with 7 bases aligning to TRBD1. The CDR3 is made up of 14 amino acids. The germline gives CDR1 MNHEY, CDR2 SVGEGT. V lost 5 bases to trimming and J lost 4 bases; unmatched junction nucleotides: 7.

Many counts were recorded for this clonotype. The genes are TRBV5-1 and TRBJ2-5, with D perhaps TRBD1 (5 bases). Germline assignment: CDR1 SGHRS and CDR2 YFSETQ. The V end lost 1 base, the J end lost 1 base, and 11 bases lay between the germline ends. The length of the CDR3 is 15 residues. CDR3 nucleotide sequence: TGCGCCAGCAGCTTGTCCAGCAGGGCCCAAGAGACCCAGTACTTC. As protein: CASSLSSRAQETQYF.

Many counts were recorded for this clonotype. The chain links TRBV12-3 or TRBV12-4 to TRBJ1-2; the match to TRBD1 covers 11 bases. This CDR3 region has 16 residues. V trimming: 5 bases; J trimming: 5 bases; junction bases outside the gene matches: 10. CDR3 amino acids: CASSPNLGQGDYGYTF. The DNA for the CDR3 is TGTGCCAGCAGTCCGAACCTGGGACAGGGGGATTATGGCTACACCTTC.

This clonotype was counted only a few times. The rearrangement joins TRBV11-1 to TRBJ2-2, with 9 bases lining up with TRBD2. Germline CDR1 reads SGHAT; CDR2 reads FQDESV (reference sequence). Trimming at V came to 0 bases and at J to 0 bases, leaving 5 bases not matched to a gene. CDR3 length: 18 amino acids. CDR3 nucleotides: TGTGCCAGCAGCTTAGCCACGGGACTAGCAGCGAACACCGGGGAGCTGTTTTTT. It encodes CASSLATGLAANTGELFF.

This clonotype showed up many times. This chain uses TRBV20-1 with TRBJ1-1; D call uncertain. V was pared by 2 bases and J by 0 bases, with 10 bases between. Germline CDR1 is DFQATT and CDR2 is SNEGSKA (reference sequence). This CDR3 is built from 14 residues. The CDR3 nucleotides are TGCAGTGCTAGATCTGGAGGTGTGAACACTGAAGCTTTCTTT. Protein: CSARSGGVNTEAFF.

For the CDR3, the DNA is TGCGCCAGCAGCTTGGTGGGGACAGGCTCCTACGAGCAGTACTTC. Its translation is CASSLVGTGSYEQYF. The chain joins TRBV5-1 to TRBJ2-7; TRBD1 matches 8 bases. The V and J ends lost 0 bases and 0 bases, in that order; junction bases with no gene match: 2. The CDR3 has 15 amino acids. Germline CDR1 reads SGHRS; CDR2 reads YFSETQ.

This clonotype was recorded many times. V gene TRBV5-1 combines with J gene TRBJ2-3; the D is unclear. Trimming took off 2 bases at V and 2 bases at J, with 9 bases between the two ends. CDR1 and CDR2 from the germline V gene are SGHRS and YFSETQ. The CDR3 sequence is 14 residues long. The CDR3 spells CASSLGPSTDTQYF. CDR3 sequence (DNA): TGCGCCAGCAGCTTAGGGCCATCCACAGATACGCAGTATTTT. The whole variable domain, filled in from reference TRBV5-1 and TRBJ2-3, reads KAGVTQTPRYLIKTRGQQVTLSCSPISGHRSVSWYQQTPGQGLQFLFEYFSETQRNKGNFPGRFSGRQFSNSRSEMNVSTLELGDSALYLCASSLGPSTDTQYFGPGTRLTVL.

The chain uses TRBV11-3 and TRBJ2-1, with 11 positions matching TRBD2. Trimming cost V 1 base and J 7 bases; bases outside gene matches: 6. The CDR3 is 16 residues long. Looked up from germline, CDR1 is SGHNT and CDR2 is YENEEA. The CDR3 spells CASSLGSGGAWNEQFF. CDR3 DNA: TGTGCCAGCAGCTTAGGTAGCGGGGGGGCTTGGAATGAGCAGTTCTTC.

This clonotype occurred a few times. V is TRBV6-5 and J is TRBJ2-3; D possibly uses TRBD1 or TRBD2 (6 bases each). V shed 0 bases and J shed 0 bases, with 10 bases lying between them. CDR1 and CDR2 from the germline V gene are MNHEY and SVGAGI. The CDR3 loop spans 16 amino acids. The DNA for the CDR3 is TGTGCCAGCAGTTACTCGTCGGGGGCGAGCACAGATACGCAGTATTTT. As protein: CASSYSSGASTDTQYF.

This clonotype was counted at least ten times. The gene calls are TRBV12-3 or TRBV12-4 and TRBJ2-1, with D unresolved. Trimming removed 1 base at V and 8 bases at J, with 15 bases between. This CDR3 comprises 15 residues. In nucleotides, the CDR3 is TGTGCCAGCAGTTTAGTTATTGCTAGAAGGTATGAGCAGTTCTTC. It specifies CASSLVIARRYEQFF.

Many counts were recorded for this clonotype. The chain has TRBV5-6 and TRBJ2-3; no definite D call. This CDR3 has 11 residues. Germline V gene lookup returns CDR1 SGHDT and CDR2 YYEEEE. V dropped 6 bases and J dropped 5 bases, with 7 bases sitting between them. CDR3 in amino acids: CASISGDTQYF. The CDR3 DNA reads TGTGCCAGCATCTCGGGAGATACGCAGTATTTT.

This chain links TRBV7-8 with TRBJ2-1; tentative D call: TRBD1 (6 bases). The germline V and J ends were trimmed by 11 bases and 10 bases, with 12 bases remaining between them. The germline V gene encodes CDR1 SGHVS and CDR2 FQNEAQ. CDR3 length equals 10 residues. DNA for the CDR3: TGTGCCGTTCAGGGGCGGGAGCAGTTCTTC. Translating it yields CAVQGREQFF.

J is TRBJ2-7 and V is TRBV4-2; D is uncertain. Per germline, CDR1 LGHNA and CDR2 YNFKEQ. The CDR3 has 13 residues. V shed 3 bases and J shed 7 bases, with 13 bases lying between them. CDR3 DNA sequence: TGTGCCAGCAGCCAGCCGGGTTTGGAGGAGCAGTACTTC. Translation: CASSQPGLEEQYF.

This clonotype appeared many times. This chain links TRBV7-8 with TRBJ1-5, with 10 bases identical to TRBD1. Germline lookup yields CDR1 SGHVS and CDR2 FQNEAQ. V lost 7 bases and J lost 6; bases outside the gene matches: 12. This CDR3 is 16 amino acids long. The CDR3 protein is CASIIWGQGMVQPQHF. CDR3 nucleotide sequence: TGTGCCAGCATAATTTGGGGACAGGGGATGGTTCAGCCCCAGCATTTT.

The gene calls are TRBV5-1 and TRBJ2-1, with 11 bases lining up with TRBD2. Near its end, the DNA agrees better with TRBJ2-7, so the J call may be wrong. Germline assignment: CDR1 SGHRS and CDR2 YFSETQ. The CDR3 runs 15 residues. CDR3 loop: CASSQTSGSIDEQYF. CDR3 DNA: TGCGCCAGCAGCCAAACTAGCGGGAGTATCGATGAGCAGTACTTC.

In this sample, this clonotype turned up a few times. This chain connects TRBV5-1 to TRBJ1-5; 10 nucleotides agree with TRBD1. The CDR3 runs to 16 residues. Germline lookup yields CDR1 SGHRS and CDR2 YFSETQ. V was clipped by 4 bases and J by 1 base; unmatched bases: 5. The CDR3 protein is CASSKGTGESNQPQHF. DNA for the CDR3: TGCGCCAGCAGCAAAGGGACAGGGGAGAGCAATCAGCCCCAGCATTTT. The full variable domain, rest sourced from reference TRBV5-1 and TRBJ1-5, is KAGVTQTPRYLIKTRGQQVTLSCSPISGHRSVSWYQQTPGQGLQFLFEYFSETQRNKGNFPGRFSGRQFSNSRSEMNVSTLELGDSALYLCASSKGTGESNQPQHFGDGTRLSIL.

There are many counts of this clonotype. The gene calls are TRBV5-1 and TRBJ2-1; D is possibly TRBD2 (6 bases). CDR3 length: 16 residues. Germline CDR1 is SGHRS and CDR2 is YFSETQ. The ends were cut back, 0 bases at V and 4 bases at J, with 14 bases in the middle. The CDR3 region is CASSLGGSGNYNEQFF. The CDR3 DNA follows: TGCGCCAGCAGCTTGGGAGGTAGCGGAAATTACAATGAGCAGTTCTTC.